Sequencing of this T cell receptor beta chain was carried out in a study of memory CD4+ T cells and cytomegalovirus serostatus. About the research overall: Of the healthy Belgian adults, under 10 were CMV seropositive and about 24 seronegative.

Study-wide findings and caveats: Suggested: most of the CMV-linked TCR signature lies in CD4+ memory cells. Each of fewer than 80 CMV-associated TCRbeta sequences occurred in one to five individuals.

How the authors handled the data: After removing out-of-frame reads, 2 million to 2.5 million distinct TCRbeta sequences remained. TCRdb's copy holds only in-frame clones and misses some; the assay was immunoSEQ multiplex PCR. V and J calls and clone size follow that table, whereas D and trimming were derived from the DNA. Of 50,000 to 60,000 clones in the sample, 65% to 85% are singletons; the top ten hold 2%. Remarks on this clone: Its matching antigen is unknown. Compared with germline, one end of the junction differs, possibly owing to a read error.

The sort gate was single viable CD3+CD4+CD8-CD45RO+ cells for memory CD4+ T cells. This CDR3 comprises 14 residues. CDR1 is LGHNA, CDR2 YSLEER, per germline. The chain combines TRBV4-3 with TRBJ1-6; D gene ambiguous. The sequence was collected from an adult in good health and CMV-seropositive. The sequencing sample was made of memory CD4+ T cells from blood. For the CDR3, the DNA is TGCGCCAGCGGCCAAGGGCACGAGAATTCACCCCTCCACTTT. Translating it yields CASGQGHENSPLHF.